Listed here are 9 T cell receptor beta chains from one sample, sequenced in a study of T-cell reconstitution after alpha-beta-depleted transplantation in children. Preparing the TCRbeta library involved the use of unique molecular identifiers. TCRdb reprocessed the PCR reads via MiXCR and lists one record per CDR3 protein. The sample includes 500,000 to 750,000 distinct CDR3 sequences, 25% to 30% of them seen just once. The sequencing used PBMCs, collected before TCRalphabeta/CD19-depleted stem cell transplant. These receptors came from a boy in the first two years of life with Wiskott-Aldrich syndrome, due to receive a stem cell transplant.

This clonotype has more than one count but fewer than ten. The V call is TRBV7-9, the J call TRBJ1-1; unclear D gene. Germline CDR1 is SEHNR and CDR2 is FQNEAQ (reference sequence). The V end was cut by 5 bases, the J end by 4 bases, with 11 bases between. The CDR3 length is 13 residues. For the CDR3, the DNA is TGTGCCAGCAGCCTCGAGAGGGCCACTGAAGCTTTCTTT. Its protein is CASSLERATEAFF.

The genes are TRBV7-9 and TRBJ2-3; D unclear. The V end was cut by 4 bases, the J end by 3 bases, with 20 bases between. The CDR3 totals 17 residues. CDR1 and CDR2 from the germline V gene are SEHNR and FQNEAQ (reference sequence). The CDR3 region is CASSSPRLLLSTDTQYF. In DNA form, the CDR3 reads TGTGCCAGCAGCTCCCCCCGTCTATTACTCTCTACAGATACGCAGTATTTT.

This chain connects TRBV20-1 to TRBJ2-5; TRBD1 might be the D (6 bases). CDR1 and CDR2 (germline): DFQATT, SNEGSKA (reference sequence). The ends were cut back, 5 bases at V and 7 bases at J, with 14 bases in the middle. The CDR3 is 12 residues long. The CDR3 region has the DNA TGCAGTGCTTCCAGGGGAGATGGGACCCAGTACTTC. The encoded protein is CSASRGDGTQYF.

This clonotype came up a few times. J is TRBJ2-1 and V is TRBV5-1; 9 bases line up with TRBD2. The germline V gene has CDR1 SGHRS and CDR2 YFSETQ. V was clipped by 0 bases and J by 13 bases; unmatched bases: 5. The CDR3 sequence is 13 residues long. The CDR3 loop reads CASSLEPGLAQFF. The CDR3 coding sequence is TGCGCCAGCAGCTTGGAGCCGGGACTAGCCCAGTTCTTC.

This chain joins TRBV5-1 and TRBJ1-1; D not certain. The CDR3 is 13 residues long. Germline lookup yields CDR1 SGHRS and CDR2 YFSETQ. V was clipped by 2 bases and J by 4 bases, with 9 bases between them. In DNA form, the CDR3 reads TGCGCCAGCAGCTTTGTGGGAAGCACTGAAGCTTTCTTT. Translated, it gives CASSFVGSTEAFF.

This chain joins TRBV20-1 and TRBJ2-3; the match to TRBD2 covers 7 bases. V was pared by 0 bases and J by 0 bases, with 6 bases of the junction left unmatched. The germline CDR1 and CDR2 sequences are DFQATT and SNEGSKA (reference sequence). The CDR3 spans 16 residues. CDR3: CSARDMKLASTDTQYF. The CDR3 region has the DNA TGCAGTGCTAGAGATATGAAACTAGCGAGCACAGATACGCAGTATTTT.

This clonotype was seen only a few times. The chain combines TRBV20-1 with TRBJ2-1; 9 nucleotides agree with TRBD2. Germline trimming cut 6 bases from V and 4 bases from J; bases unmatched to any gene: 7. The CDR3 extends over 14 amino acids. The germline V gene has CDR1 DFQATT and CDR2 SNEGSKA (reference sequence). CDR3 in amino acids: CSAVSGSRYNEQFF. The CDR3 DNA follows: TGCAGTGCCGTTAGCGGGAGTAGGTACAATGAGCAGTTCTTC.

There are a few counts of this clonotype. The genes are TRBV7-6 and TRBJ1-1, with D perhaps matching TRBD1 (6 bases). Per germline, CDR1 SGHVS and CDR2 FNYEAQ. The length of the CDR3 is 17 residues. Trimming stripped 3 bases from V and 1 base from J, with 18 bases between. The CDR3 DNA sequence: TGTGCCAGCAGCTTGGTAGACTACAGGGCTGGGAACACTGAAGCTTTCTTT. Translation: CASSLVDYRAGNTEAFF.

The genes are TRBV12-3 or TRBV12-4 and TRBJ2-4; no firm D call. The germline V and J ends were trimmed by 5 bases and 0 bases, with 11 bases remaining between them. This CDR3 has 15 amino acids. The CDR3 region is CASSPRRVAKNIQYF. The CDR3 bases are TGTGCCAGCAGTCCCCGCCGGGTAGCCAAAAACATTCAGTACTTC.